A single sample gave rise to the 5 T cell receptor beta chains below, sequenced in a study of T cells in Graves' hyperthyroidism and ophthalmopathy. TCR beta CDR3 regions were amplified from RNA transcripts. The HTBI primer set drove a first-round RT-PCR of the TCR CDR3. TCRdb fed the multiplex PCR reads into MiXCR, producing one record per CDR3 protein. In the table there are 600,000 to 750,000 distinct CDR3 sequences, 15% to 20% of which are singletons. The material sequenced was blood. The source of these receptors is a man aged 45 to 65 with Graves' hyperthyroidism.

There are many counts of this clonotype. The rearrangement joins TRBV7-8 to TRBJ1-2; D is unclear. V lost 1 base to trimming and J lost 8 bases, with 17 bases between them. Germline lookup yields CDR1 SGHVS and CDR2 FQNEAQ. The CDR3 is made up of 15 amino acids. The CDR3 DNA reads as TGTGCCAGCAGCTTAGTCGGCAACCCCGCGGCAGGCTACACCTTC. Residues: CASSLVGNPAAGYTF.

This clonotype turned up a few times. The V gene is TRBV14, the J gene TRBJ1-3; D gene unclear. This CDR3 spans 12 amino acids. The ends were cut back, 4 bases at V and 4 bases at J, with 5 bases in the middle. Germline loops: CDR1 SGHDN, CDR2 FVKESK. The CDR3, as DNA: TGTGCCAGCAGCCCATACGGAAACACCATATATTTT. It is translated as CASSPYGNTIYF.

The chain uses TRBV19 and TRBJ1-6; D call uncertain. The CDR3 has 16 residues. The germline V gene encodes CDR1 LNHDA and CDR2 SQIVND (reference sequence). V gave up 8 bases and J gave up 4 bases, with 18 bases separating them. The DNA of the CDR3 is TGTGCCAGTGGGCGAGAGGCCAGCAAGTATAATTCACCCCTCCACTTT. Translation gives CASGREASKYNSPLHF.

This clonotype was seen only a few times. A clone one base away is much larger, so this may be a read error. The chain combines TRBV28 with TRBJ2-7; perhaps D is TRBD1 or TRBD2 (5 bases each). The length of the CDR3 is 17 residues. Germline V gives CDR1 MDHEN, CDR2 SYDVKM. Trimming left V 6 bases short and J 5 bases short, with 26 bases between. CDR3 region: CASSSLPSVGPADEQYF. The CDR3 bases are TGTGCCAGCAGCTCTCTTCCCTCAGTGGGACCAGCGGACGAGCAGTACTTC.

This clonotype has a count of ten or more. The chain carries TRBV2 and TRBJ2-1; TRBD1 agrees at 9 bases. This CDR3 spans 14 amino acids. Looked up from germline, CDR1 is SNHLY and CDR2 is FYNNEI. Germline trimming cut 9 bases from V and 4 bases from J; bases unmatched to any gene: 7. The CDR3 DNA follows: TGTGCCAGGAGGGGGACAGGGCCTTACAATGAGCAGTTCTTC. Translated, it gives CARRGTGPYNEQFF.